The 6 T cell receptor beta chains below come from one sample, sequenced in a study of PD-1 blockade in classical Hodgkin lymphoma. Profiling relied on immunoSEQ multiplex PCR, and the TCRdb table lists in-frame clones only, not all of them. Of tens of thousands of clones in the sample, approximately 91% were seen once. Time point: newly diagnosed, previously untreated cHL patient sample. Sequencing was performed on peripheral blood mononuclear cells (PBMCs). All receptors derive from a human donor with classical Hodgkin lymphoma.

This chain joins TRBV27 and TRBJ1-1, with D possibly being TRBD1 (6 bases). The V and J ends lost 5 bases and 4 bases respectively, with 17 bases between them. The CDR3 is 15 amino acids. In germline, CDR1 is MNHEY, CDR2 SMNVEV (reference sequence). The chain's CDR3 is CASSPFRGGITEAFF. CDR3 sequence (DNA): TGTGCCAGCAGTCCCTTCAGGGGAGGCATCACTGAAGCTTTCTTT.

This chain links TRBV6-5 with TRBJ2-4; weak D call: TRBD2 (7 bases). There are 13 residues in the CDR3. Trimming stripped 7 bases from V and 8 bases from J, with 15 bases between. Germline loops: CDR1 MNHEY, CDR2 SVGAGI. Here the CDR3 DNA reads TGTGCCAGCAAGGGGGGAGGGCCGGACATTCAGTACTTC. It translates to CASKGGGPDIQYF.

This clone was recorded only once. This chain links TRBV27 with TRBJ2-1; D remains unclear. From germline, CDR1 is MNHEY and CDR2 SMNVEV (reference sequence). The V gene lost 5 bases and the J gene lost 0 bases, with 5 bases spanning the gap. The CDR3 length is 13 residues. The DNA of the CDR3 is TGTGCCAGCAGTGCTAGCTCCTACAATGAGCAGTTCTTC. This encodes CASSASSYNEQFF.

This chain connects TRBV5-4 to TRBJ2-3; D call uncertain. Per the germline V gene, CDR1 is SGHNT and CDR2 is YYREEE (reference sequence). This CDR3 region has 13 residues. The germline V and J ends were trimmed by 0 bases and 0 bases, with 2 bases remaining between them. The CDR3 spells CASSLDSTDTQYF. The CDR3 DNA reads TGTGCCAGCAGCTTGGACAGCACAGATACGCAGTATTTT.

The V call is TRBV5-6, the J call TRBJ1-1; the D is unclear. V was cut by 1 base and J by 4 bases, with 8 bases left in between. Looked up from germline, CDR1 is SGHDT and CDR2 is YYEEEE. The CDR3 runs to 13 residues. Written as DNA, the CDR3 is TGTGCCAGCAGCTTGTCCCTGGTCACTGAAGCTTTCTTT. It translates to CASSLSLVTEAFF.

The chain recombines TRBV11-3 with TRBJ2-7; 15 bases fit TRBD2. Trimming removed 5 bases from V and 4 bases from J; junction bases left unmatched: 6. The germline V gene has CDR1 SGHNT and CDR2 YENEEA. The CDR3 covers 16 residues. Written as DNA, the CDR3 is TGTGCCAGCAGCCCGAGGACTAGCGGGAGGGTTTACGAGCAGTACGTC. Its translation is CASSPRTSGRVYEQYV.